The subject of this entry is one TCR beta chain. Its antigen remains unidentified. The sample originates from a study of T cell responses to AZD1222 COVID-19 vaccine. Points from the study as a whole: Among spike-specific TCRs, nearly half reportedly target unmutated variant regions. It was only a handful of AZD1222 recipients who were seropositive at baseline. Mostly white British, mostly female donors; authors suggested clonal diversity may be underestimated. Spike-spanning, vaccine-associated CD4 TCRs were dominant at 160-218 and 743-854.

Data came from immunoSEQ multiplex PCR; TCRdb stores just in-frame clones and leaves some out. Here the sample spans more than 75,000 clones, roughly four fifths being singletons. The V gene lost 0 bases and the J gene lost 6 bases, with 6 bases spanning the gap. Germline CDR1 reads MNHEY; CDR2 reads SVGEGT. This CDR3 has 13 residues. The sample was peripheral blood, taken 28 days after the second AZD1222 dose. The chain combines TRBV6-2 or TRBV6-3 with TRBJ1-5; D gene uncertain. This receptor was identified in an adult who received the AZD1222 COVID-19 vaccine. The CDR3 region has the DNA TGTGCCAGCAGTTACTCGCATAGTCAGCCCCAGCATTTT. Translation: CASSYSHSQPQHF.